What follows are 21 T cell receptor beta chains derived from one specimen sequenced in a study of blood T cell repertoires in COVID-19 (dated by TCRdb to 2020 to 2021). Receptors were amplified or captured by the immunoSEQ multiplex PCR assay. TCRdb carries this immuneACCESS record with in-frame sequences only. Its versions omit some clonotypes, under half of them owing to an unresolved V gene in the studies checked, with the rest unexplained. The sample records some 300,000 clones, roughly 88% of which are singletons. The ten largest account for under 8% of the sample. Input material: peripheral blood. These receptors all come from a woman aged 25 to 45 who had recovered from COVID-19.

This clone is a singleton in its sample. The rearrangement joins TRBV5-4 to TRBJ1-4; no firm D call. This CDR3 region has 16 residues. Germline V CDR1 and CDR2: SGHNT, YYREEE (reference sequence). V dropped 0 bases and J dropped 2 bases, with 11 bases sitting between them. In DNA form, the CDR3 reads TGTGCCAGCAGCTTGGGTGGGAGGCGGACTAATGAAAAACTGTTTTTT. Protein: CASSLGGRRTNEKLFF.

The V call is TRBV21-1, the J call TRBJ1-5. TRBV21-1 is labeled a pseudogene. The CDR3 has 18 residues. The CDR3 DNA follows: TGTGCCAGCAGCAAAAAGGCCCCCGTAGGGTACGAGGGTCAGCCCCAGCATTTT. It encodes CASSKKAPVGYEGQPQHF.

The chain couples TRBV5-4 to TRBJ1-2; possibly TRBD1 for D (5 bases). Germline V gives CDR1 SGHNT, CDR2 YYREEE (reference sequence). V lost 4 bases and J 5 bases, leaving 9 bases between the germline ends. The CDR3 contains 12 residues. The CDR3: CASSDRGYGYTF. CDR3 coding DNA: TGTGCCAGCAGCGATAGGGGTTATGGCTACACCTTC.

This clone has a single count. The chain joins TRBV24-1 to TRBJ1-2; 7 bases agree with TRBD1. Trimming cost V 4 bases and J 6 bases; bases outside gene matches: 7. The CDR3 has 14 amino acids. Germline assignment: CDR1 KGHDR and CDR2 SFDVKD. The CDR3 here is CATSEVDRVHGYTF. CDR3 coding DNA: TGTGCCACCAGTGAAGTCGACAGGGTCCATGGCTACACCTTC.

The CDR3 DNA reads as TGTGCCACCAGCAGAGATCTTGCGACAGGCTGGACCTACGAGCAGTACTTC. Its translation: CATSRDLATGWTYEQYF. The rearrangement uses TRBV15 and TRBJ2-7; tentatively, D is TRBD1 (6 bases). This CDR3 is 17 amino acids long. V dropped 0 bases and J dropped 2 bases, with 17 bases sitting between them. Looked up from germline, CDR1 is LNHNV and CDR2 is YYDKDF (reference sequence).

V gene TRBV19 combines with J gene TRBJ1-2; possibly TRBD1 for D (5 bases). This CDR3 has 15 amino acids. V was pared by 4 bases and J by 3 bases, with 15 bases between. The germline CDR1 and CDR2 sequences are LNHDA and SQIVND (reference sequence). This CDR3 is CASSTPLRGHYGYTF. CDR3 DNA: TGTGCCAGTAGTACCCCTCTAAGGGGCCACTATGGCTACACCTTC.

This clone was found a few times. The genes are TRBV6-5 and TRBJ1-5; the match to TRBD1 covers 8 bases. The CDR3 totals 14 residues. Germline V gives CDR1 MNHEY, CDR2 SVGAGI. With V trimmed by 10 bases and J by 7 bases, 12 bases remained unmatched. The CDR3 spells CATTDRGSGQPQHF. CDR3 DNA sequence: TGTGCCACAACAGACAGGGGCTCAGGGCAGCCCCAGCATTTT.

Here the CDR3 reads CASSLVPGGTYNEQFF. The CDR3 coding sequence is TGTGCCAGCAGCTTAGTCCCGGGGGGTACTTACAATGAGCAGTTCTTC. V and J are TRBV7-3 and TRBJ2-1; 7 bases match TRBD2. Germline V gives CDR1 SGHTA, CDR2 FQGTGA. The CDR3 consists of 16 residues. V dropped 2 bases and J dropped 4; count of bases not matched to a gene: 8.

The chain joins TRBV7-9 to TRBJ2-7; 9 bases match TRBD1. The junction had 9 bases not matched to a gene; V was cut back by 7 bases and J by 5 bases. CDR3 size: 14 residues. The germline CDR1 and CDR2 sequences are SEHNR and FQNEAQ (reference sequence). The CDR3 DNA is TGTGCCAGCACCCACAGGGGGCAGTGGCACGAGCAGTACTTC. Its translation is CASTHRGQWHEQYF.

The chain employs TRBV28 and TRBJ1-5; a possible D gene is TRBD1 (5 bases). V lost 2 bases, J lost 3 bases, and 11 bases lay in between. The V gene's germline CDR1 is MDHEN and CDR2 SYDVKM. The CDR3 runs 15 residues. This chain's CDR3 is CASSLRSGNNQPQHF. The CDR3 DNA reads as TGTGCCAGCAGTTTAAGGTCAGGGAACAATCAGCCCCAGCATTTT.

This chain links TRBV3-1 (or the pseudogene TRBV3-2) with TRBJ2-5; the D gene is possibly TRBD1 (6 bases). The CDR3 is made up of 15 amino acids. Per the germline V gene, CDR1 is LGHDT and CDR2 is YNNKEL (reference sequence). V gave up 3 bases and J gave up 6 bases, with 17 bases separating them. DNA of the CDR3: TGTGCCAGCAGCCACGACAAACAGGGCTGGCAGACCCAGTACTTC. Amino acids: CASSHDKQGWQTQYF.

This chain joins TRBV4-1 and TRBJ1-2, with 11 bases aligning to TRBD1. The germline gives CDR1 MGHRA, CDR2 YSYEKL. The CDR3 loop spans 17 amino acids. V lost 4 bases and J lost 2; bases outside the gene matches: 9. The CDR3 nucleotides read TGCGCCAGCAGCCGTTTCGGGACAGGGGGAGCCAACTATGGCTACACCTTC. It encodes CASSRFGTGGANYGYTF.

The gene calls are TRBV14 and TRBJ1-2; 7 bases are a match to TRBD1. Germline V gene lookup returns CDR1 SGHDN and CDR2 FVKESK. Trimming cost V 4 bases and J 8 bases; bases outside gene matches: 7. The CDR3 spans 13 residues. CDR3 sequence reads: CASSPDRVGGYTF. CDR3 bases: TGTGCCAGCAGCCCTGACAGGGTAGGAGGCTACACCTTC.

V usage is TRBV9 and J usage is TRBJ1-5; 7 bases map to TRBD1. Unmatched junction bases numbered 7, after V lost 3 bases and J lost 4 bases. The germline V gene has CDR1 SGDLS and CDR2 YYNGEE. The CDR3 is 15 residues long. The CDR3 loop is CASSAKTGTNQPQHF. CDR3 DNA: TGTGCCAGCAGCGCTAAGACAGGGACGAATCAGCCCCAGCATTTT.

This sequence joins TRBV5-4 and TRBJ2-5; unclear D gene. The germline gives CDR1 SGHNT, CDR2 YYREEE (reference sequence). Trimming shortened V by 4 bases and J by 6 bases, and 19 bases separated the two germline ends. CDR3 size: 15 residues. The chain's CDR3 is CASSLAEPSLKTQYF. For the CDR3, the DNA is TGTGCCAGCAGCCTGGCCGAACCGAGCCTTAAGACCCAGTACTTC.

V gene TRBV5-5 combines with J gene TRBJ1-5; 8 bases match TRBD1. The CDR3 runs 15 residues. Germline CDR1 reads SGHKS; CDR2 reads YYEKEE (reference sequence). With V trimmed by 0 bases and J by 7 bases, 6 bases remained unmatched. CDR3 loop: CASSLEGQAGQPQHF. The DNA for the CDR3 is TGTGCCAGCAGCTTGGAGGGACAGGCGGGCCAGCCCCAGCATTTT.

The CDR3, as DNA: TGTGCCAGCAGCTGGACAGGGGAGCTCCACTTT. It yields the protein CASSWTGELHF. The chain recombines TRBV6-5 with TRBJ1-6; 9 nucleotides agree with TRBD1. This CDR3 region has 11 residues. With 6 bases clipped from V and 16 bases from J, the junction kept 4 bases outside the gene matches. The germline gives CDR1 MNHEY, CDR2 SVGAGI.

CDR3 region: CASSQDGRGGTDTQYF. The CDR3 nucleotides are TGCGCCAGCAGCCAAGATGGGAGGGGAGGCACAGATACGCAGTATTTT. The V call is TRBV4-1, the J call TRBJ2-3; 7 nucleotides agree with TRBD2. CDR3 length equals 16 residues. Germline CDR1 and CDR2: MGHRA and YSYEKL. J lost 1 base, V lost 0 bases, and 4 bases had no gene match.

This rearrangement joins TRBV5-5 to TRBJ2-5, with 7 bases identical to TRBD2. In germline, CDR1 is SGHKS, CDR2 YYEKEE (reference sequence). V shed 4 bases and J 3 bases; nucleotides not matched to a gene: 9. This CDR3 has 15 residues. In nucleotides, the CDR3 is TGTGCCAGCAGCCTCTTCCCTCTAGCGGAAGAGACCCAGTACTTC. Translating gives CASSLFPLAEETQYF.

This rearrangement joins TRBV4-1 to TRBJ2-5; 7 bases are a match to TRBD2. The CDR3 totals 15 residues. The ends lost 4 bases at V and 5 bases at J; junction bases unmatched: 10. CDR1 and CDR2 from the germline V gene are MGHRA and YSYEKL. The CDR3 nucleotides read TGCGCCAGCAGCCTGCGACTAGCCGGGGGGGAGACCCAGTACTTC. It is translated as CASSLRLAGGETQYF.

V and J are TRBV6-2 or TRBV6-3 and TRBJ2-1; TRBD2 matches at 10 bases. Germline V gives CDR1 MNHEY, CDR2 SVGEGT. With V trimmed by 5 bases and J by 9 bases, 16 bases remained unmatched. The CDR3 extends over 17 amino acids. The CDR3 protein is CASSPIGTRAGGSEQFF. In DNA, the CDR3 is TGTGCCAGCAGTCCCATCGGGACTAGAGCGGGGGGGAGTGAGCAGTTCTTC.